Shown below are 13 T cell receptor beta chains from a single sample sequenced in a study of cytomegalovirus exposure and HLA in healthy donors. Profiling relied on immunoSEQ multiplex PCR, and the TCRdb table lists in-frame clones only, not all of them. The data contain some 90,000 clones, more than 85% of them singletons. Sequenced sample: PBMCs. The receptors originated from a man aged 18 to 29 in good health and CMV-seropositive.

The genes are TRBV6-6 and TRBJ2-4; TRBD1 aligns across 9 bases. V lost 8 bases to trimming and J lost 1 base; unmatched junction nucleotides: 9. The germline V gene encodes CDR1 MNHNY and CDR2 SVGAGI (reference sequence). The CDR3 has 16 amino acids. DNA for the CDR3: TGTGCCAGCCGGAAGGGACAGGGAACGGCCAAAAACATTCAGTACTTC. As protein: CASRKGQGTAKNIQYF.

To note about this clone: This CDR3 is also generated by other DNA sequences in the sample. This chain connects TRBV27 to TRBJ1-5; TRBD1 aligns across 7 bases. The germline V gene encodes CDR1 MNHEY and CDR2 SMNVEV (reference sequence). The length of the CDR3 is 15 residues. With 6 bases clipped from V and 4 bases from J, the junction kept 9 bases outside the gene matches. CDR3 sequence (DNA): TGTGCCAGCAGCTTGCAGGGGGTTGGGAATCAGCCCCAGCATTTT. Amino acid sequence: CASSLQGVGNQPQHF.

The gene calls are TRBV29-1 and TRBJ2-2; D gene unclear. CDR3 length equals 11 residues. The germline gives CDR1 SQVTM, CDR2 ANQGSEA. V lost 4 bases to trimming and J lost 3 bases, with 3 bases between them. The CDR3 spells CSVAYTGELFF. For the CDR3, the DNA is TGCAGCGTTGCTTACACCGGGGAGCTGTTTTTT.

This clone was found a few times. The sample contains more than one DNA sequence encoding this CDR3. V and J are TRBV4-2 and TRBJ2-7; unclear D gene. This CDR3 comprises 14 residues. Germline lookup yields CDR1 LGHNA and CDR2 YNFKEQ. Trimming removed 0 bases from V and 1 base from J, with 7 bases in between. CDR3 protein: CASSQDRGSYEQYF. CDR3 nucleotide sequence: TGTGCCAGCAGCCAAGATCGAGGTTCCTACGAGCAGTACTTC.

The V call is TRBV5-1, the J call TRBJ2-1; a possible D gene is TRBD2 (6 bases). This CDR3 region has 17 residues. Per germline, CDR1 SGHRS and CDR2 YFSETQ. The V end lost 0 bases, the J end lost 8 bases, and 21 bases lay between the germline ends. The CDR3: CASSLGTSSDGSDEQFF. The CDR3 DNA sequence: TGCGCCAGCAGCTTGGGTACGTCTAGCGATGGTAGCGATGAGCAGTTCTTC.

In its sample, this clone was seen once. V gene TRBV27 combines with J gene TRBJ2-1; a possible D gene is TRBD1 (6 bases). V lost 5 bases, J lost 8 bases, and 13 bases lay in between. Looked up from germline, CDR1 is MNHEY and CDR2 is SMNVEV (reference sequence). CDR3 length: 13 residues. This CDR3 reads CASSNYRDDEQFF. DNA for the CDR3: TGTGCCAGCAGTAATTACAGGGATGATGAGCAGTTCTTC.

This clone was counted a single time. The V call is TRBV7-3, the J call TRBJ1-4, with 8 bases matching TRBD1. Germline CDR1 SGHTA, CDR2 FQGTGA. This CDR3 is built from 20 residues. V shed 6 bases, J shed 1 base, and the junction held 19 bases outside the gene matches. The CDR3 DNA reads TGTGCCAGCAGTTTCAACCGAGGGGGGCAGGGGGCGAAAACTAATGAAAAACTGTTTTTT. This translates into CASSFNRGGQGAKTNEKLFF.

V usage is TRBV9 and J usage is TRBJ2-5; D is perhaps TRBD1 (5 bases). CDR1 and CDR2 from the germline V gene are SGDLS and YYNGEE. CDR3 length equals 14 residues. V was pared by 4 bases and J by 2 bases, with 12 bases between. This chain's CDR3 is CASSPYDRQETQYF. CDR3 DNA sequence: TGTGCCAGCAGCCCTTACGACAGACAAGAGACCCAGTACTTC.

The chain couples TRBV7-6 to TRBJ2-7; D might be TRBD1 (6 bases). Germline V gene lookup returns CDR1 SGHVS and CDR2 FNYEAQ. V was trimmed by 4 bases and J by 0 bases, leaving 16 bases between them. CDR3 length: 16 amino acids. The CDR3 region has the DNA TGTGCCAGCAGCTCTTGGACAGATAAATTCTCCTACGAGCAGTACTTC. It translates to CASSSWTDKFSYEQYF.

The chain has TRBV5-6 and TRBJ2-1; D may be TRBD1 (6 bases). Trimming stripped 4 bases from V and 8 bases from J, with 10 bases between. The CDR3 extends over 12 amino acids. CDR1 and CDR2 (germline): SGHDT, YYEEEE. CDR3 loop: CASSPTGYEQFF. The CDR3 region has the DNA TGTGCCAGCAGCCCCACAGGGTATGAGCAGTTCTTC.

V is TRBV13 and J is TRBJ2-7; 8 bases are shared with TRBD2. The germline V gene has CDR1 PRHDT and CDR2 FYEKMQ (reference sequence). After removal of 0 bases from V and 0 bases from J, the junction contained 7 bases not matched to a gene. The CDR3 extends over 17 amino acids. The CDR3 spells CASSLGNLAGSSYEQYF. The CDR3 coding sequence is TGTGCCAGCAGCTTAGGAAACCTAGCGGGTAGCTCCTACGAGCAGTACTTC.

The chain combines TRBV6-5 with TRBJ2-7; D is undetermined. The germline V gene encodes CDR1 MNHEY and CDR2 SVGAGI. Trimming removed 2 bases at V and 1 base at J, with 6 bases between. The CDR3 has 13 amino acids. The CDR3 DNA sequence: TGTGCCAGCAGTTACGAGCGATCCTACGAGCAGTACTTC. Translating it yields CASSYERSYEQYF.

The rearrangement joins TRBV5-1 to TRBJ1-4; no clear D. V shed 5 bases and J shed 0 bases, with 32 bases lying between them. Germline CDR1 reads SGHRS; CDR2 reads YFSETQ. The CDR3 is made up of 22 amino acids. In DNA form, the CDR3 reads TGCGCCAGCAGGGGATGGGTGGCGGGAGCCACGGAACAAACGGCAACTAATGAAAAACTGTTTTTT. Its protein product is CASRGWVAGATEQTATNEKLFF.